The rows below give T cell receptor beta chains drawn from one sample of a study of radiation and T cells in renal cell carcinoma. Clones were read by immunoSEQ multiplex PCR, and TCRdb kept only the in-frame ones, dropping some. Of fewer than 90,000 clones detected, approximately 83% appear once; the ten largest clones hold approximately 22%. The specimen was blood, collected from a patient whose treatment included radiotherapy and nephrectomy. These receptors all stem from a woman aged 45-65 years with renal cell carcinoma. Both conserved end residues are part of each CDR3. A D gene is named only where the DNA matches it firmly. Clone size appears in some rows only: once, few, many, or a class for an expanded clone.

CDR3 length | J gene | V gene | clone size | D gene | CDR3 protein | CDR3 DNA
16 | TRBJ2-7 | TRBV7-2 | - | - | CASSRSWTGGTYEQYF | TGTGCCAGCAGCCGCTCCTGGACGGGCGGGACCTACGAGCAGTACTTC
13 | TRBJ2-7 | TRBV6-6 | - | TRBD2 | CASSRAGGYEQYF | TGTGCCAGCAGTCGTGCGGGGGGCTACGAGCAGTACTTC
12 | TRBJ1-3 | TRBV15 | - | - | CATSGVGDTIYF | TGTGCCACCAGCGGGGTGGGAGACACCATATATTTT
13 | TRBJ1-2 | TRBV19 | - | TRBD1 | CASRTGGAYGYTF | TGTGCCAGTCGGACAGGGGGCGCGTATGGCTACACCTTC
15 | TRBJ2-3 | TRBV5-1 | - | TRBD2 | CASGEEGGGTDTQYF | TGCGCCAGCGGCGAGGAGGGAGGGGGCACAGATACGCAGTATTTT
15 | TRBJ2-7 | TRBV7-2 | - | - | CASSLDQGPLGEQYF | TGTGCCAGCAGCTTAGATCAGGGTCCCCTCGGCGAGCAGTACTTC
14 | TRBJ1-1 | TRBV7-2 | - | - | CASSPSPTGLEAFF | TGTGCCAGCAGCCCCAGTCCTACAGGGCTTGAAGCTTTCTTT
12 | TRBJ2-3 | TRBV15 | - | - | CATSRDYYTQYF | TGTGCCACCAGCAGAGACTACTATACGCAGTATTTT
14 | TRBJ1-3 | TRBV6-5 | once | - | CASILHSSGNTIYF | TGTGCCAGCATCTTGCATAGCTCTGGAAACACCATATATTTT
14 | TRBJ1-4 | TRBV7-2 | - | - | CASSSEGSRGKLFF | TGTGCCAGCAGTTCAGAAGGGTCGAGGGGAAAACTGTTTTTT
12 | TRBJ2-7 | TRBV19 | - | - | CASGPTTYEQYF | TGTGCCAGCGGTCCTACTACCTACGAGCAGTACTTC
13 | TRBJ1-1 | TRBV30 | - | TRBD1 | CAWSGGQGGEAFF | TGTGCCTGGAGCGGGGGACAGGGGGGCGAAGCTTTCTTT
15 | TRBJ2-2 | TRBV9 | - | - | CASSVASGNTGELFF | TGTGCCAGCAGCGTAGCTTCGGGAAACACCGGGGAGCTGTTTTTT
15 | TRBJ2-2 | TRBV14 | - | TRBD1 | CASSLGQGGTGELFF | TGTGCCAGCAGCCTCGGACAGGGTGGCACCGGGGAGCTGTTTTTT
14 | TRBJ2-5 | TRBV10-2 | - | - | CASRNTGIRETQYF | TGCGCCAGCAGGAACACGGGAATAAGAGAGACCCAGTACTTC
14 | TRBJ2-7 | TRBV2 | - | TRBD2 | CASTGGSRIYEQYF | TGTGCCAGCACGGGGGGGTCTAGAATCTACGAGCAGTACTTC
15 | TRBJ2-7 | TRBV6-6 | - | TRBD2 | CASSFLQRERYEQYF | TGTGCCAGCAGTTTTCTTCAGCGGGAACGTTACGAGCAGTACTTC
12 | TRBJ2-7 | TRBV28 | - | TRBD2 | CASSFTGGEQYF | TGTGCCAGCAGTTTTACGGGAGGTGAGCAGTACTTC
16 | TRBJ2-2 | TRBV6-4 | - | - | CASSEFGELNTGELFF | TGTGCCAGCAGTGAGTTCGGGGAGTTGAACACCGGGGAGCTGTTTTTT
15 | TRBJ2-7 | TRBV6-5 | - | - | CASRPTGGLSYEQYF | TGTGCCAGCCGTCCCACCGGGGGGCTCTCCTACGAGCAGTACTTC
16 | TRBJ2-3 | TRBV7-2 | - | TRBD1 | CASSPAGTGGQDTQYF | TGTGCCAGCAGCCCCGCCGGGACAGGGGGACAAGATACGCAGTATTTT
12 | TRBJ2-5 | TRBV14 | - | - | CASSQDRRTQYF | TGTGCCAGCAGCCAAGACCGCCGGACCCAGTACTTC
13 | TRBJ2-5 | TRBV11-2 | - | TRBD1 | CASSWDREETQYF | TGTGCCAGCAGCTGGGACAGGGAAGAGACCCAGTACTTC
14 | TRBJ1-4 | TRBV7-2 | - | - | CASSLGSDGEKLFF | TGTGCCAGCAGCTTAGGTTCGGATGGCGAAAAACTGTTTTTT
13 | TRBJ1-1 | TRBV19 | - | - | CASSSQGAAEAFF | TGTGCCAGTAGTTCCCAAGGGGCGGCTGAAGCTTTCTTT
14 | TRBJ1-1 | TRBV19 | few | - | CATGLGSMNTEAFF | TGTGCCACTGGACTGGGCAGTATGAACACTGAAGCTTTCTTT
17 | TRBJ2-3 | TRBV7-9 | once | - | CASSLASEDLPGDTQYF | TGTGCCAGCAGCTTAGCTTCCGAGGACCTGCCTGGGGATACGCAGTATTTT
12 | TRBJ1-1 | TRBV6-5 | - | - | CASSRTVSEAFF | TGTGCCAGCAGCAGGACAGTTTCCGAAGCTTTCTTT
18 | TRBJ2-6 | TRBV15 | once | TRBD1 | CATSRDRDSLSGANVLTF | TGTGCCACCAGCAGGGACCGGGACAGCCTATCTGGGGCCAACGTCCTGACTTTC
15 | TRBJ2-2 | TRBV7-2 | few | TRBD1 | CASSLTTGGSGELFF | TGTGCCAGCAGCTTAACGACAGGGGGCTCCGGGGAGCTGTTTTTT
17 | TRBJ1-4 | TRBV11-2 | few | TRBD1 | CASSQGDRLATNEKLFF | TGTGCCAGCAGCCAGGGGGACAGGCTTGCAACTAATGAAAAACTGTTTTTT
16 | TRBJ2-7 | TRBV19 | - | TRBD1 | CASSMDLGQQTYEQYF | TGTGCCAGTAGTATGGATCTGGGACAGCAAACCTACGAGCAGTACTTC
14 | TRBJ2-7 | TRBV4-3 | - | TRBD2 | CAAGGGGAYSQQYF | TGCGCCGCGGGGGGCGGGGGTGCATACAGCCAGCAGTACTTC
13 | TRBJ2-7 | TRBV7-2 | - | TRBD2 | CATGEGGPYEQYF | TGTGCCACCGGGGAGGGAGGACCGTACGAGCAGTACTTC
13 | TRBJ1-2 | TRBV27 | - | - | CASSLGANYGYTF | TGTGCCAGCAGTTTAGGGGCCAACTATGGCTACACCTTC
13 | TRBJ2-7 | TRBV9 | - | - | CASSALQGYEQYF | TGTGCCAGCAGCGCTTTACAGGGCTACGAGCAGTACTTC